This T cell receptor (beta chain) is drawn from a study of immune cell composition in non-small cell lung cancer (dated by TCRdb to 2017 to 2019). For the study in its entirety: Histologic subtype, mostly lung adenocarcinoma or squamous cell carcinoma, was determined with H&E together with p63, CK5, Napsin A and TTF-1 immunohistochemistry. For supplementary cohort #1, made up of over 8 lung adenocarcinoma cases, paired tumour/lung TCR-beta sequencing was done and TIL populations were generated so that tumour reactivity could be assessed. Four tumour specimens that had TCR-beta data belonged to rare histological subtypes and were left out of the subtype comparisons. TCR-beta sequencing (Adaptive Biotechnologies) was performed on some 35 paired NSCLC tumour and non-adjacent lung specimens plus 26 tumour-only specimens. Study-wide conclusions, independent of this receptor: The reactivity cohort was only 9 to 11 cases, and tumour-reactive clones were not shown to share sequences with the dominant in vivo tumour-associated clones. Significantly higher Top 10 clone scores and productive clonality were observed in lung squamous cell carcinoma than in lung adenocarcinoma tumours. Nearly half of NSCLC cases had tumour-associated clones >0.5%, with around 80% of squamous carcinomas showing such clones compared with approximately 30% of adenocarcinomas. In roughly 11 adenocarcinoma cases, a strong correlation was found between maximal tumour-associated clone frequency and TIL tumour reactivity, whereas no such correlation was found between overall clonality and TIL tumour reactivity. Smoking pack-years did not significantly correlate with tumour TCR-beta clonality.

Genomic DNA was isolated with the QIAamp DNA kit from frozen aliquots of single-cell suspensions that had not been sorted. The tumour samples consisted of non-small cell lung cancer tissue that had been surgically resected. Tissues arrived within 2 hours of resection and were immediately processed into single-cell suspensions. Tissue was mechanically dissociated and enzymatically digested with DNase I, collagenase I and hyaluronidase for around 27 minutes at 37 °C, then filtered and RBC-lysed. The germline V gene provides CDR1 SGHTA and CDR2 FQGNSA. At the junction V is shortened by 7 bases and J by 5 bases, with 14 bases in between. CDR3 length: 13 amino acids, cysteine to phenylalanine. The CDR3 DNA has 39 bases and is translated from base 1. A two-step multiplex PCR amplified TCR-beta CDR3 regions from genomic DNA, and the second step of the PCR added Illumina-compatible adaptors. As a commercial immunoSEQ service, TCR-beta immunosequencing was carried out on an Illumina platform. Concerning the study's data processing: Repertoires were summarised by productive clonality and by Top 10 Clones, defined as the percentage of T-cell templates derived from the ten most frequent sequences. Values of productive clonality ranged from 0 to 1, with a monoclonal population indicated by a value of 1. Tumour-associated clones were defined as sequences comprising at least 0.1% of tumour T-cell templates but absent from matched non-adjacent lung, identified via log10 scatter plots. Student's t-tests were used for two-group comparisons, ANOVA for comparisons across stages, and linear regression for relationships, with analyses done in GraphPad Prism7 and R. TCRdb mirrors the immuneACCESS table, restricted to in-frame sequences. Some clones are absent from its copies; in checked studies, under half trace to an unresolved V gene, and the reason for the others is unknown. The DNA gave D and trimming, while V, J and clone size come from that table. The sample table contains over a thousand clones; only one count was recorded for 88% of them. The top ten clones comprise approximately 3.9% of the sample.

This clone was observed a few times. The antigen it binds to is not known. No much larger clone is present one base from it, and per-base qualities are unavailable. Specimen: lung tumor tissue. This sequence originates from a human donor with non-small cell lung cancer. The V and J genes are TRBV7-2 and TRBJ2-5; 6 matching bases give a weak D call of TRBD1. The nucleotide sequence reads TGTGCCAGCACCAAGGGGGTAAGGGAGACCCAGTACTTC. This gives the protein CASTKGVRETQYF.